These 26 T cell receptor beta chains came from one sample sequenced in a study of T cell responses to AZD1222 COVID-19 vaccine. This table comes from immunoSEQ multiplex PCR, and its TCRdb copy is limited to in-frame clones, with some not included. The repertoire holds around 140,000 clones, roughly 90% seen once, with less than 5% in the top ten. The specimen comprised peripheral blood, sampled 28 days after the second AZD1222 dose. The receptor source for this set is an adult who received the AZD1222 COVID-19 vaccine.

V usage is TRBV15 and J usage is TRBJ2-1, with D unresolved. The CDR3 totals 13 residues. Trimming removed 5 bases from V and 3 bases from J, with 8 bases in between. Germline-derived CDR1 and CDR2 are LNHNV and YYDKDF (reference sequence). The CDR3 loop reads CATSLRRYNEQFF. As DNA, the CDR3 is TGTGCCACCAGCTTGCGGCGCTACAATGAGCAGTTCTTC. Drawing the rest from reference TRBV15 and TRBJ2-1, the complete variable domain is DAMVIQNPRYQVTQFGKPVTLSCSQTLNHNVMYWYQQKSSQAPKLLFHYYDKDFNNEADTPDNFQSRRPNTSFCFLDIRSPGLGDTAMYLCATSLRRYNEQFFGPGTRLTVL.

J is TRBJ1-5 and V is TRBV12-3 or TRBV12-4; no reliable D call. The CDR3 covers 12 residues. V lost 9 bases and J lost 4, with 10 bases in between. The CDR3: CASTQFNQPQHF. For the CDR3, the DNA is TGTGCCAGTACACAGTTTAATCAGCCCCAGCATTTT.

This sequence joins TRBV7-2 and TRBJ1-4; TRBD1 aligns across 10 bases. CDR3 length equals 14 residues. CDR1 and CDR2 (germline): SGHTA, FQGNSA. J gave up 9 bases and V 5 bases, and 6 bases lay outside the gene matches. The CDR3 DNA is TGTGCCAGCAGCATGACAGGGGGCGGGAAAAAACTGTTTTTT. This sequence encodes CASSMTGGGKKLFF.

The CDR3 DNA sequence: TGTGCCAGTGGGGTTGGGTACGAGCAGTACTTC. Amino acid sequence: CASGVGYEQYF. The chain combines TRBV19 with TRBJ2-7; D unresolved. The CDR3 runs 11 residues. CDR1 is LNHDA, CDR2 SQIVND, per germline (reference sequence). V lost 8 bases to trimming and J lost 4 bases, with 9 bases between them.

This clone was seen once. CDR3 protein: CASSPPADTGELFF. CDR3 bases: TGTGCCAGCAGCCCCCCGGCGGACACCGGGGAGCTGTTTTTT. The chain is built from TRBV9 and TRBJ2-2; D is ambiguous. This CDR3 contains 14 residues. CDR1 is SGDLS, CDR2 YYNGEE, per germline. V was clipped by 4 bases and J by 3 bases, with 10 bases between them.

The rearrangement uses TRBV7-2 and TRBJ2-3; possible D gene TRBD1, 5 bases. V was pared by 6 bases and J by 6 bases, with 16 bases between. The CDR3 consists of 14 residues. Germline V gene data show CDR1 as SGHTA and CDR2 as FQGNSA. CDR3 residues: CASRTGFTSDTQYF. Here the CDR3 DNA reads TGTGCCAGCAGAACAGGTTTTACGTCGGATACGCAGTATTTT.

The chain has TRBV5-1 and TRBJ1-2; D is unresolved. Trimming shortened V by 0 bases and J by 8 bases, and 8 bases separated the two germline ends. This CDR3 is built from 12 residues. CDR1 is SGHRS, CDR2 YFSETQ, per germline. Written as DNA, the CDR3 is TGCGCCAGCAGCTTGGATCCCGGGGGCTACACCTTC. Translating it yields CASSLDPGGYTF. Combining the CDR3 with reference TRBV5-1 and TRBJ1-2 gives the whole variable domain KAGVTQTPRYLIKTRGQQVTLSCSPISGHRSVSWYQQTPGQGLQFLFEYFSETQRNKGNFPGRFSGRQFSNSRSEMNVSTLELGDSALYLCASSLDPGGYTFGSGTRLTVV.

This rearrangement joins TRBV5-8 to TRBJ2-5; a weak D match, TRBD2 (6 bases). There are 16 residues in the CDR3. CDR1 is SGHTS, CDR2 YDEGEE, per germline. Trimming left V 6 bases short and J 0 bases short, with 18 bases between. The CDR3 DNA follows: TGTGCCAGCATCCAGGCCGGACTACGCAACCAAGAGACCCAGTACTTC. Translated, it gives CASIQAGLRNQETQYF.

The V call is TRBV27, the J call TRBJ1-6; 9 bases match TRBD1. Unmatched junction bases numbered 4, after V lost 5 bases and J lost 2 bases. From germline, CDR1 is MNHEY and CDR2 SMNVEV (reference sequence). This CDR3 comprises 16 residues. The CDR3 DNA reads as TGTGCCAGCAGTCGCCGGGACAGGGCCTATAATTCACCCCTCCACTTT. Amino acids: CASSRRDRAYNSPLHF.

The count of this clone is one. V usage is TRBV27 and J usage is TRBJ2-4; tentatively, D is TRBD1 or TRBD2 (5 bases each). There are 14 residues in the CDR3. CDR1 is MNHEY, CDR2 SMNVEV, per germline (reference sequence). The germline V and J ends were trimmed by 5 bases and 4 bases, with 12 bases remaining between them. The CDR3 DNA reads TGTGCCAGCAGTAGGGACGGCTTAAAAAACATTCAGTACTTC. This encodes CASSRDGLKNIQYF.

This chain links TRBV24-1 with TRBJ2-3; possibly TRBD1 for D (6 bases). This CDR3 region has 14 residues. CDR1 and CDR2 from the germline V gene are KGHDR and SFDVKD. V was pared by 1 base and J by 4 bases, with 8 bases between. The CDR3 nucleotides are TGTGCCACCAGTGATTTACAGGGCGCAGATACGCAGTATTTT. This gives the protein CATSDLQGADTQYF.

This rearrangement joins TRBV5-1 to TRBJ1-1, with D possibly being TRBD1 (5 bases). This CDR3 is built from 16 residues. V dropped 0 bases and J dropped 4 bases, with 16 bases sitting between them. Germline assignment: CDR1 SGHRS and CDR2 YFSETQ. CDR3 loop: CASSLEGLGGSTEAFF. Here the CDR3 DNA reads TGCGCCAGCAGCTTGGAGGGGCTGGGCGGGAGCACTGAAGCTTTCTTT.

The rearrangement uses TRBV7-2 and TRBJ1-5, with D perhaps matching TRBD1 (6 bases). This CDR3 region has 17 residues. The V gene's germline CDR1 is SGHTA and CDR2 FQGNSA. With 2 bases removed from V and 1 base from J, the gap between germline ends came to 15 bases. This CDR3 is CASSLTGGPGSNQPQHF. The CDR3 DNA sequence: TGTGCCAGCAGCTTAACGGGGGGCCCGGGGAGCAATCAGCCCCAGCATTTT.

This rearrangement joins TRBV28 to TRBJ2-7; 7 bases align to TRBD1. V was pared by 7 bases and J by 3 bases, with 6 bases of the junction left unmatched. Per germline, CDR1 MDHEN and CDR2 SYDVKM. CDR3 length equals 13 residues. CDR3: CASTLGQDYEQYF. CDR3 coding DNA: TGTGCCAGCACCCTCGGACAGGACTACGAGCAGTACTTC.

Here the CDR3 reads CASSQDKAALGSLYNSPLHF. CDR3 nucleotides: TGTGCCAGCAGCCAAGATAAGGCTGCCTTGGGGAGTCTCTATAATTCACCCCTCCACTTT. The V call is TRBV4-2, the J call TRBJ1-6; D is undetermined. Per germline, CDR1 LGHNA and CDR2 YNFKEQ. This CDR3 comprises 20 residues. V was cut by 0 bases and J by 3 bases, with 21 bases left in between.

The chain couples TRBV19 to TRBJ1-5; TRBD1 agrees at 11 bases. The CDR3 is 14 residues long. V was clipped by 7 bases and J by 7 bases; unmatched bases: 6. The germline V gene encodes CDR1 LNHDA and CDR2 SQIVND (reference sequence). The DNA of the CDR3 is TGTGCCAGTACTCCAGGGACAGGGGGGCAGCCCCAGCATTTT. It is translated as CASTPGTGGQPQHF.

The CDR3 here is CASSQDRHREDTIYF. The CDR3 nucleotides read TGCGCCAGCAGCCAAGATCGACACAGGGAAGACACCATATATTTT. The chain joins TRBV4-3 to TRBJ1-3; D is possibly TRBD1 (6 bases). The CDR3 runs to 15 residues. The germline gives CDR1 LGHNA, CDR2 YSLEER. Trimming took off 0 bases at V and 8 bases at J, with 14 bases between the two ends.

The chain employs TRBV6-5 and TRBJ1-3; D is perhaps TRBD1 (6 bases). V dropped 6 bases and J dropped 2 bases, with 11 bases sitting between them. The CDR3 runs to 14 residues. In germline, CDR1 is MNHEY, CDR2 SVGAGI. CDR3 nucleotide sequence: TGTGCCAGCAGCTTAACAGGGCCTGGAAACACCATATATTTT. This codes for CASSLTGPGNTIYF.

This sequence joins TRBV6-2 or TRBV6-3 and TRBJ2-7; a possible D gene is TRBD1 (5 bases). Trimming pared 4 bases from V and 3 bases from J, leaving 10 bases between. There are 13 residues in the CDR3. The germline V gene encodes CDR1 MNHEY and CDR2 SVGEGT. This chain's CDR3 is CASSSDTSYEQYF. The CDR3 nucleotides are TGTGCCAGCAGTTCGGACACAAGCTACGAGCAGTACTTC.

The rearrangement links TRBV18 to TRBJ1-1, with D maybe TRBD1 (6 bases). Germline CDR1 and CDR2: KGHSH and LQKENI. The CDR3 extends over 15 amino acids. Trimming stripped 2 bases from V and 1 base from J, with 11 bases between. DNA for the CDR3: TGTGCCAGCTCACCATTTTCAGGGGCGAACACTGAAGCTTTCTTT. Translation: CASSPFSGANTEAFF.

This sequence joins TRBV10-3 and TRBJ2-7; no reliable D call. Germline lookup yields CDR1 ENHRY and CDR2 SYGVKD. V was shortened by 3 bases and J by 1 base, with 4 bases between the two germline ends. The CDR3 runs 12 residues. The CDR3 DNA reads as TGTGCCATCAGTGACCCATCCTACGAGCAGTACTTC. Protein sequence: CAISDPSYEQYF.

This CDR3 reads CASSLLGRGFGYTF. CDR3 nucleotides: TGTGCCAGCAGTTTATTGGGCAGGGGGTTCGGCTACACCTTC. This chain connects TRBV28 to TRBJ1-2, with TRBD1 matching over 7 bases. The V segment lost 1 base and the J segment 8 bases; nucleotides outside the gene matches: 7. The length of the CDR3 is 14 residues. CDR1 and CDR2 from the germline V gene are MDHEN and SYDVKM.

The CDR3 DNA reads as TGTGCCAGCAGTCCTGTCGACGGACTAAGCAATCAGCCCCAGCATTTT. Translated: CASSPVDGLSNQPQHF. The chain links TRBV28 to TRBJ1-5, with D uncertain. V was clipped by 5 bases and J by 1 base, with 15 bases between them. Germline CDR1 is MDHEN and CDR2 is SYDVKM. The CDR3 length is 16 residues.

The rearrangement joins TRBV12-3 or TRBV12-4 to TRBJ1-1; D ambiguous. Trimming cost V 6 bases and J 2 bases, with 10 bases left between them. The CDR3 loop spans 13 amino acids. Here the CDR3 reads CASRRGPNTEAFF. CDR3 sequence (DNA): TGTGCCAGCAGACGAGGACCCAACACTGAAGCTTTCTTT.

This chain connects TRBV7-3 to TRBJ1-1, with D uncertain. The CDR3 spans 14 residues. The germline V and J ends were trimmed by 5 bases and 6 bases, with 16 bases remaining between them. Germline V gives CDR1 SGHTA, CDR2 FQGTGA. The CDR3 loop reads CASSPINGSPEAFF. The CDR3 DNA sequence: TGTGCCAGCAGCCCAATCAACGGAAGTCCTGAAGCTTTCTTT.

J is TRBJ1-4 and V is TRBV2; D is ambiguous. This CDR3 is 14 amino acids long. The germline gives CDR1 SNHLY, CDR2 FYNNEI. V lost 1 base and J 5 bases, leaving 8 bases between the germline ends. The CDR3 nucleotides read TGTGCCAGCAGTGAAGGGGCCAGAAATGAAAAACTGTTTTTT. It yields the protein CASSEGARNEKLFF.